These 17 T cell receptor beta chains came from one sample sequenced in a study of T cells after yellow fever vaccination. Using its own MiXCR run on the 5' RACE reads, TCRdb lists one record per CDR3 protein. The sample yields about 200,000 distinct CDR3 sequences, about 3% seen once. The material was CD4+ T cells sorted from PBMCs, obtained 10 days after the yellow fever booster vaccination. The source of these receptors is a man aged 18-30 years who received the YFV17D yellow fever vaccine.

This clonotype was picked up a small number of times. The J gene is TRBJ2-5, the V gene TRBV2, with a possible D match to TRBD2 (5 bases). V dropped 4 bases and J dropped 2 bases, with 8 bases sitting between them. The CDR3 contains 13 residues. Germline lookup yields CDR1 SNHLY and CDR2 FYNNEI. The DNA of the CDR3 is TGTGCCAGCAGTGCGACGGGGCAAGAGACCCAGTACTTC. The encoded protein is CASSATGQETQYF. Full variable domain (remainder filled in from reference TRBV2 and TRBJ2-5): EPEVTQTPSHQVTQMGQEVILRCVPISNHLYFYWYRQILGQKVEFLVSFYNNEISEKSEIFDDQFSVERPDGSNFTLKIRSTKLEDSAMYFCASSATGQETQYFGPGTRLLVL.

This clonotype was counted at least ten times. The V gene is TRBV24-1, the J gene TRBJ2-5; the match to TRBD2 covers 9 bases. Trimming at V came to 5 bases and at J to 4 bases, leaving 4 bases not matched to a gene. There are 14 residues in the CDR3. The germline gives CDR1 KGHDR, CDR2 SFDVKD. In DNA form, the CDR3 reads TGTGCCACCAGTGCGGCTAGCGGGGCAGAGACCCAGTACTTC. Amino acids: CATSAASGAETQYF.

This clonotype was seen a handful of times. The rearrangement links TRBV4-3 to TRBJ2-5; 14 positions match TRBD2. Germline V lookup: CDR1 LGHNA, CDR2 YSLEER. There are 17 residues in the CDR3. The junction had 4 bases not matched to a gene; V was cut back by 2 bases and J by 2 bases. The CDR3 region is CASSQRGLAGGQETQYF. CDR3 nucleotide sequence: TGCGCCAGCAGCCAACGCGGACTAGCGGGGGGTCAAGAGACCCAGTACTTC.

In its sample, this clonotype was seen a few times. The chain joins TRBV6-5 to TRBJ1-4; no firm D call. Germline V gene data show CDR1 as MNHEY and CDR2 as SVGAGI. V was pared by 0 bases and J by 14 bases, with 13 bases between. This CDR3 has 13 residues. The CDR3 DNA reads as TGTGCCAGCAGTTACTCCGCCGGGCTAAATCTGTTTTTT. Its protein product is CASSYSAGLNLFF.

This clonotype was counted a few times. The chain combines TRBV6-2 or TRBV6-3 with TRBJ2-5; D is undetermined. The CDR3 sequence is 13 residues long. Germline V gives CDR1 MNHEY, CDR2 SVGEGT. The V gene lost 0 bases and the J gene lost 0 bases, with 2 bases spanning the gap. CDR3 sequence (DNA): TGTGCCAGCAGTTACTCCTACCAAGAGACCCAGTACTTC. Protein product: CASSYSYQETQYF.

This clonotype has a count of ten or more. The chain joins TRBV7-9 to TRBJ1-1, with D tentatively TRBD1 (6 bases). Germline CDR1 and CDR2: SEHNR and FQNEAQ (reference sequence). The CDR3 has 14 amino acids. V was pared by 3 bases and J by 4 bases, with 12 bases between. CDR3: CASSFSTGTTEAFF. The CDR3 DNA reads TGTGCCAGCAGCTTCTCAACAGGGACCACTGAAGCTTTCTTT.

This sequence joins TRBV15 and TRBJ2-1, with TRBD1 as a possible D gene (6 bases). The CDR3 sequence is 20 residues long. The V end was cut by 8 bases, the J end by 4 bases, with 33 bases between. The germline CDR1 and CDR2 sequences are LNHNV and YYDKDF (reference sequence). CDR3 protein: CATQQRRIFITGTSYNEQFF. The DNA of the CDR3 is TGTGCCACCCAGCAGAGAAGAATTTTTATTACTGGGACATCTTACAATGAGCAGTTCTTC. Combining the CDR3 with reference TRBV15 and TRBJ2-1 gives the whole variable domain DAMVIQNPRYQVTQFGKPVTLSCSQTLNHNVMYWYQQKSSQAPKLLFHYYDKDFNNEADTPDNFQSRRPNTSFCFLDIRSPGLGDTAMYLCATQQRRIFITGTSYNEQFFGPGTRLTVL.

This clonotype turned up a few times. The chain employs TRBV7-9 and TRBJ2-4, with 9 bases fitting TRBD1. The CDR3 spans 15 residues. CDR1 is SEHNR and CDR2 is FQNEAQ in the germline V gene (reference sequence). J was trimmed by 6 bases and V by 5 bases; bases with no gene match: 8. CDR3 sequence: CASSPLGTGINIQYF. For the CDR3, the DNA is TGTGCCAGCAGCCCCCTTGGGACAGGGATAAACATTCAGTACTTC. Combining the CDR3 with reference TRBV7-9 and TRBJ2-4 gives the whole variable domain DTGVSQNPRHKITKRGQNVTFRCDPISEHNRLYWYRQTLGQGPEFLTYFQNEAQLEKSRLLSDRFSAERPKGSFSTLEIQRTEQGDSAMYLCASSPLGTGINIQYFGAGTRLSVL.

This clonotype was detected only a few times. CDR3 loop: CSASEGLGNSPLHF. The CDR3 region has the DNA TGCAGTGCTAGTGAAGGGCTGGGCAATTCACCCCTCCACTTT. This chain uses TRBV20-1 with TRBJ1-6; D remains ambiguous. Germline CDR1 reads DFQATT; CDR2 reads SNEGSKA (reference sequence). This CDR3 is 14 amino acids long. V lost 3 bases to trimming and J lost 7 bases, with 13 bases between them.

This clonotype was recorded a few times. The chain recombines TRBV7-9 with TRBJ2-5, with D tentatively TRBD1 (6 bases). CDR1 SEHNR and CDR2 FQNEAQ come from the germline V gene (reference sequence). Trimming removed 9 bases at V and 0 bases at J, with 11 bases between. The CDR3 spans 13 residues. CDR3 in amino acids: CASHTGNQETQYF. CDR3 in DNA: TGTGCCAGTCATACAGGGAACCAAGAGACCCAGTACTTC. Variable domain in full (rest from reference TRBV7-9 and TRBJ2-5): DTGVSQNPRHKITKRGQNVTFRCDPISEHNRLYWYRQTLGQGPEFLTYFQNEAQLEKSRLLSDRFSAERPKGSFSTLEIQRTEQGDSAMYLCASHTGNQETQYFGPGTRLLVL.

This clonotype appeared many times. This chain uses TRBV9 with TRBJ2-5; D may correspond to TRBD1 or TRBD2 (5 bases each). The CDR3 runs 13 residues. The germline V gene has CDR1 SGDLS and CDR2 YYNGEE. The V gene lost 7 bases and the J gene lost 5 bases, with 15 bases spanning the gap. This CDR3 reads CASGGVGWETQYF. The DNA of the CDR3 is TGTGCCAGCGGGGGAGTAGGATGGGAGACCCAGTACTTC.

This clonotype was observed many times. This chain joins TRBV20-1 and TRBJ2-3, with D unresolved. V was shortened by 5 bases and J by 2 bases, with 8 bases between the two germline ends. CDR1 is DFQATT, CDR2 SNEGSKA, per germline (reference sequence). The CDR3 sequence is 12 residues long. The CDR3 is CSAAGSTDTQYF. The DNA of the CDR3 is TGCAGTGCTGCTGGGTCCACAGATACGCAGTATTTT.

This clonotype was counted many times. V gene TRBV6-2 or TRBV6-3 combines with J gene TRBJ2-5; 8 nucleotides match TRBD1. With V trimmed by 6 bases and J by 4 bases, 1 base remained unmatched. Per the germline V gene, CDR1 is MNHEY and CDR2 is SVGEGT. This CDR3 is 12 amino acids long. CDR3 in amino acids: CASSGTGETQYF. The CDR3 nucleotides are TGTGCCAGCAGCGGGACAGGAGAGACCCAGTACTTC.

This clonotype was counted only a few times. The gene calls are TRBV30 and TRBJ2-1, with TRBD2 matching 7 bases. This CDR3 contains 12 residues. Germline V gives CDR1 GTSNPN, CDR2 SVGIG (reference sequence). Trimming cost V 6 bases and J 12 bases; bases outside gene matches: 11. CDR3 sequence: CACTVESGGQFF. The CDR3 DNA reads TGTGCCTGCACCGTGGAATCGGGGGGGCAGTTCTTC.

This clonotype was found many times. The chain employs TRBV18 and TRBJ1-2; no clear D. V was clipped by 3 bases and J by 3 bases, with 20 bases between them. The germline V gene has CDR1 KGHSH and CDR2 LQKENI. CDR3 length: 17 amino acids. CDR3 sequence reads: CASSPATRTHQDYGYTF. DNA of the CDR3: TGTGCCAGCTCACCGGCGACACGGACCCATCAGGACTATGGCTACACCTTC.

Concerning this clonotype itself: A read error may be the cause here, since a much bigger clone is one base away. This chain connects TRBV5-6 to TRBJ2-2; 7 bases are a match to TRBD1. Germline values: CDR1 SGHDT, CDR2 YYEEEE. The CDR3 spans 16 residues. CDR3 loop: CASSLAGTANTGELIF. The DNA for the CDR3 is TGTGCCAGCAGCTTGGCCGGGACAGCGAACACCGGGGAGCTGATTTTT.

This clonotype showed up many times. This chain uses TRBV7-2 with TRBJ2-3, with 7 bases identical to TRBD2. Unmatched junction bases numbered 8, after V lost 3 bases and J lost 2 bases. Per the germline V gene, CDR1 is SGHTA and CDR2 is FQGNSA. This CDR3 region has 16 residues. CDR3 sequence (DNA): TGTGCCAGCAGCTTCATAGGGGCGGGGGTCACAGATACGCAGTATTTT. Protein product: CASSFIGAGVTDTQYF.